The T cell receptor (beta chain) described here comes from a study of resident and recirculating memory T cells in vitiligo (dated by TCRdb to between 2018 and 2020). Regarding the research as a whole: For TCR beta sequencing, each of a few stable vitiligo patients provided PBMCs and epidermis from shave biopsies taken at two lesional sites and two nonlesional sites. Without any cell sorting, samples were homogenized immediately before genomic DNA was extracted using the Qiagen DNeasy Blood & Tissue Kit. The goal of the human TCR beta sequencing was to check whether lesional vitiligo skin contained specific clones that differed from the clones found in nonlesional skin and blood.

Stable vitiligo was defined as no change in lesions over the previous 6 months. To qualify as stable, patients additionally needed to show no confetti depigmentation, which is a clinical sign of active vitiligo. Any patient who had received treatment in the previous three months was excluded. Ficoll density gradient centrifugation was used to isolate PBMCs from heparinized blood, after which the PBMCs were flash-frozen. The immunoSEQ hsTCRB kit was used to amplify TCR beta chains from genomic DNA. Sequencing of TCR beta libraries was performed on an Illumina MiSeq instrument by the immunoSEQ service. Turning to the authors' computational methods: The immunoSEQ Analyzer was used to analyze the repertoire data. TCRdb's version of the immuneACCESS table is confined to in-frame rearrangements and falls short of the full clone set. An unresolved V gene accounts for under half of the shortfall where checked; the remainder is of unknown origin. V and J calls and clone size follow that table, whereas D and trimming were derived from the DNA. Here the sample has around 40,000 clones; 92% occur a single time. The leading ten clones occupy roughly 4.3% of the sample.

Including the terminal cysteine and phenylalanine, the CDR3 comprises 15 residues. The sequence is cut down to CDR3 DNA, 45 bases in frame from base 1. After removal of 5 bases from V and 1 base from J, the junction retains 3 bases not matched to a gene. Looking up the germline V gene yields CDR1 SGHTA and CDR2 FQGNSA. Worth noting for this clone: The antigen it binds to is not known. Base qualities are missing; no much larger clone stands one base away.

The paper as a whole reports these results and caveats: By overlap and correlation analysis, no significant repertoire overlap was shown between biopsies, even within a single patient, except for each lesion compared with itself. No single dominant TCR clone was found, and clonality differed from one vitiligo lesion to another. Future mechanistic studies are needed so that the relative contributions of the lesion-infiltrating T cell clones and of human Trm versus Tcm pools can be evaluated. Because TCR sequences were not shared across biopsy sites or across patients, the findings suggest that different lesions are infiltrated by different T cell clones, a pattern described as private specificity.

The sequence is built from TRBV7-2 and TRBJ2-2, and 8 junction bases match TRBD2. This sequence originates from a male donor with vitiligo. Sequencing used blood. The DNA is TGTGCCAGCAGCCGGGGGGGGAGGAACACCGGGGAGCTGTTTTTT. It specifies CASSRGGRNTGELFF.